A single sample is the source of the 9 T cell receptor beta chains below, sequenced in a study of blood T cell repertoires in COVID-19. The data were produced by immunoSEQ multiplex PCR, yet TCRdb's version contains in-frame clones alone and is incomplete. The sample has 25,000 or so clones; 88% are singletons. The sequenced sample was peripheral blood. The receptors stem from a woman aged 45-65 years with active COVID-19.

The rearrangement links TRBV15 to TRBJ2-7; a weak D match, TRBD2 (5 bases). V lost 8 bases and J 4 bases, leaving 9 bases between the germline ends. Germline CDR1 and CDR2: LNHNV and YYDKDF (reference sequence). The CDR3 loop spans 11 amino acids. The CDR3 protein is CATGSGYEQYF. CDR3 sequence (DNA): TGTGCCACCGGGAGTGGTTACGAGCAGTACTTC.

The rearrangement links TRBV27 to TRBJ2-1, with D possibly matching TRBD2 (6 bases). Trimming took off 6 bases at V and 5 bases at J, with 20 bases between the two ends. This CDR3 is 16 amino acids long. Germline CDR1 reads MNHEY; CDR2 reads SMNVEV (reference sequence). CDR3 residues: CASRPPETRNHNEQFF. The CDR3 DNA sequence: TGTGCCAGCAGACCCCCCGAGACTAGAAACCACAATGAGCAGTTCTTC.

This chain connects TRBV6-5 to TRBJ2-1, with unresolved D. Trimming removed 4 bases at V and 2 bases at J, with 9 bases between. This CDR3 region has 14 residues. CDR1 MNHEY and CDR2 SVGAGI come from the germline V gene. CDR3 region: CASSWRLTYNEQFF. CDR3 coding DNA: TGTGCCAGCAGTTGGCGGCTTACCTACAATGAGCAGTTCTTC.

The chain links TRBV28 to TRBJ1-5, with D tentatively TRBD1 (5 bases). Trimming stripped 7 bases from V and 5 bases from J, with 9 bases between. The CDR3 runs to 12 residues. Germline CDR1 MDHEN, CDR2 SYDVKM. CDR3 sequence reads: CASKGVDQPQHF. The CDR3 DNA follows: TGTGCCAGCAAAGGGGTCGATCAGCCCCAGCATTTT.

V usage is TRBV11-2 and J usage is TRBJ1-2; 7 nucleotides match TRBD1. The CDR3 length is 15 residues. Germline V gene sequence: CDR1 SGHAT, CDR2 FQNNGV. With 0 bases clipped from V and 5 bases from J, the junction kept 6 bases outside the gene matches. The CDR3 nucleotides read TGTGCCAGCAGCTTAGATTCCGGGACAGTTTATGGCTACACCTTC. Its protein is CASSLDSGTVYGYTF.

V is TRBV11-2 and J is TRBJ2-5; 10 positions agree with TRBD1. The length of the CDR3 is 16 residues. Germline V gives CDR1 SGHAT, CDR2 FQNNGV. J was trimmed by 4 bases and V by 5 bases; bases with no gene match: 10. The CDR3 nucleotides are TGTGCCAGCAGCAAGAGGACAGGGGGATGGGGAGAGACCCAGTACTTC. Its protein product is CASSKRTGGWGETQYF. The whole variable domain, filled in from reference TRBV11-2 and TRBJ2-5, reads EAGVAQSPRYKIIEKRQSVAFWCNPISGHATLYWYQQILGQGPKLLIQFQNNGVVDDSQLPKDRFSAERLKGVDSTLKIQPAKLEDSAVYLCASSKRTGGWGETQYFGPGTRLLVL.

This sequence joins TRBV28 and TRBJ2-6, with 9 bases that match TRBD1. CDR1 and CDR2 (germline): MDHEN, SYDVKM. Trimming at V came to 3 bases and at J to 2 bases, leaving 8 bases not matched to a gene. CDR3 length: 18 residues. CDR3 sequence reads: CASSFPGQGSAGANVLTF. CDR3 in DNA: TGTGCCAGCAGTTTTCCGGGACAGGGATCGGCTGGGGCCAACGTCCTGACTTTC.

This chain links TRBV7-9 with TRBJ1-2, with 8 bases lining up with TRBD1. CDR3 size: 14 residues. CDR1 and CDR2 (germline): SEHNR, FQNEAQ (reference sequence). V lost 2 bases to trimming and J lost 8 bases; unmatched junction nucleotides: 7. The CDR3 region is CASSLYQGAGGYTF. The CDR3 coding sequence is TGTGCCAGCAGCTTATATCAGGGGGCAGGGGGCTACACCTTC.

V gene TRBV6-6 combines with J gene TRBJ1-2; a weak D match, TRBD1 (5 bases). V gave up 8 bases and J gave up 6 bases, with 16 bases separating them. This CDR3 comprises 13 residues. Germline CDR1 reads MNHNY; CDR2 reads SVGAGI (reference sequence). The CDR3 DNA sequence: TGTGCCAGCTTACAGGTCCCCTTGGATGGCTACACCTTC. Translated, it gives CASLQVPLDGYTF.